The 22 T cell receptor beta chains below were found in one sample sequenced in a study of blood T cell repertoires in COVID-19. The data were produced by immunoSEQ multiplex PCR, yet TCRdb's version contains in-frame clones alone and is incomplete. The sample includes more than 150,000 clones, about 86% of them seen just once. Sequenced material: peripheral blood. These receptors all come from a man aged 60 to 69 with acute or convalescent COVID-19.

The chain is built from TRBV5-1 and TRBJ2-6; D is undetermined. The CDR3 has 18 residues. Germline loops: CDR1 SGHRS, CDR2 YFSETQ. V was trimmed by 0 bases and J by 0 bases, leaving 13 bases between them. The CDR3 DNA reads TGCGCCAGCAGCTTGGTTTCCCAGTCAGACTCTGGGGCCAACGTCCTGACTTTC. Its translation: CASSLVSQSDSGANVLTF.

In this sample, this clone turned up once. The rearrangement links TRBV15 to TRBJ1-2, with 7 bases matching TRBD1. The germline CDR1 and CDR2 sequences are LNHNV and YYDKDF (reference sequence). The ends lost 1 base at V and 8 bases at J; junction bases unmatched: 16. There are 17 residues in the CDR3. This CDR3 reads CATSRGAYGTATGGYTF. The CDR3 region has the DNA TGTGCCACCAGCAGAGGGGCTTATGGGACAGCGACAGGGGGCTACACCTTC.

V gene TRBV19 combines with J gene TRBJ1-1; no clear D gene. CDR1 LNHDA and CDR2 SQIVND come from the germline V gene (reference sequence). This CDR3 spans 14 amino acids. V was cut by 5 bases and J by 2 bases, with 12 bases left in between. This chain's CDR3 is CASSADSPNTEAFF. In nucleotides, the CDR3 is TGTGCCAGTAGTGCAGATTCCCCAAACACTGAAGCTTTCTTT.

Only one count was recorded for this clone. The rearrangement uses TRBV28 and TRBJ2-1; 7 positions agree with TRBD2. The CDR3 covers 14 residues. Germline values: CDR1 MDHEN, CDR2 SYDVKM. V shed 5 bases and J 9 bases; nucleotides not matched to a gene: 10. CDR3 sequence (DNA): TGTGCCAGCAGTCCCTCCGGCGGGAGAGTTGAGCAGTTCTTC. Its protein product is CASSPSGGRVEQFF.

This clone was seen a single time. This chain joins TRBV7-2 and TRBJ1-1, with D tentatively TRBD1 (6 bases). CDR1 and CDR2 from the germline V gene are SGHTA and FQGNSA. The CDR3 has 14 amino acids. V was pared by 7 bases and J by 2 bases, with 14 bases between. DNA of the CDR3: TGTGCCAGCAACCCAGCAGGGGTTAACACTGAAGCTTTCTTT. Amino acid sequence: CASNPAGVNTEAFF.

V is TRBV5-4 and J is TRBJ2-1, with a tentative D call TRBD2 (5 bases). The germline gives CDR1 SGHNT, CDR2 YYREEE (reference sequence). The CDR3 sequence is 14 residues long. V was cut by 3 bases and J by 3 bases, with 10 bases left in between. CDR3 in amino acids: CASSSRGGYNEQFF. As DNA, the CDR3 is TGTGCCAGCAGCTCCCGGGGTGGCTACAATGAGCAGTTCTTC.

The chain links TRBV5-1 to TRBJ1-1; maybe TRBD1 (5 bases). This CDR3 region has 14 residues. The germline CDR1 and CDR2 sequences are SGHRS and YFSETQ. The ends were cut back, 0 bases at V and 8 bases at J, with 14 bases in the middle. CDR3 protein: CASSLGSQGAEAFF. The DNA for the CDR3 is TGCGCCAGCAGCTTGGGTTCGCAGGGCGCGGAAGCTTTCTTT.

This chain connects TRBV19 to TRBJ1-1; tentative D call: TRBD1 (6 bases). The V gene's germline CDR1 is LNHDA and CDR2 SQIVND (reference sequence). This CDR3 is built from 15 residues. V was cut by 5 bases and J by 3 bases, with 16 bases left in between. This CDR3 reads CASSGRAGADTEAFF. CDR3 coding DNA: TGTGCCAGTAGTGGTCGGGCAGGGGCGGACACTGAAGCTTTCTTT.

The chain couples TRBV5-1 to TRBJ2-7; D not certain. The germline V and J ends were trimmed by 0 bases and 3 bases, with 13 bases remaining between them. CDR3 length: 15 amino acids. Germline loops: CDR1 SGHRS, CDR2 YFSETQ. The CDR3 loop is CASSLDSPSHYEQYF. The CDR3 coding sequence is TGCGCCAGCAGCTTGGATTCCCCCTCACACTACGAGCAGTACTTC. The variable domain in full, completed from reference TRBV5-1 and TRBJ2-7, reads KAGVTQTPRYLIKTRGQQVTLSCSPISGHRSVSWYQQTPGQGLQFLFEYFSETQRNKGNFPGRFSGRQFSNSRSEMNVSTLELGDSALYLCASSLDSPSHYEQYFGPGTRLTVT.

CDR3 region: CASSLVGGSSYEQYF. CDR3 DNA sequence: TGTGCCAGCAGCTTAGTAGGCGGAAGCTCCTACGAGCAGTACTTC. The rearrangement joins TRBV7-9 to TRBJ2-7, with D hard to call. The ends were cut back, 1 base at V and 0 bases at J, with 10 bases in the middle. Germline CDR1 SEHNR, CDR2 FQNEAQ (reference sequence). CDR3 size: 15 residues.

The chain combines TRBV9 with TRBJ1-1; D is ambiguous. CDR1 SGDLS and CDR2 YYNGEE come from the germline V gene. The CDR3 has 14 residues. Trimming cost V 0 bases and J 3 bases, with 9 bases left between them. The CDR3, as DNA: TGTGCCAGCAGCGTAGGGTACAGTCACACTGAAGCTTTCTTT. It codes for CASSVGYSHTEAFF.

The rearrangement links TRBV11-2 to TRBJ2-5; 11 nucleotides agree with TRBD2. Germline CDR1 reads SGHAT; CDR2 reads FQNNGV. V lost 3 bases, J lost 0 bases, and 3 bases stayed unmatched. This CDR3 spans 16 amino acids. CDR3 residues: CASSFATSGDQETQYF. The DNA of the CDR3 is TGTGCCAGCAGCTTTGCGACTAGCGGGGACCAAGAGACCCAGTACTTC.

The chain links TRBV6-5 to TRBJ2-7; D possibly corresponds to TRBD1 (6 bases). Germline values: CDR1 MNHEY, CDR2 SVGAGI. V lost 5 bases to trimming and J lost 5 bases, with 19 bases between them. This CDR3 contains 15 residues. CDR3 sequence: CASSPRAGDGHEQYF. The CDR3 DNA reads TGTGCCAGCAGTCCAAGGGCAGGGGATGGCCACGAGCAGTACTTC.

This clone was detected only once. The V and J genes are TRBV24-1 and TRBJ2-7, with TRBD2 identical over 7 bases. The germline V gene has CDR1 KGHDR and CDR2 SFDVKD. The CDR3 extends over 15 amino acids. The ends lost 4 bases at V and 1 base at J; junction bases unmatched: 6. The CDR3 region has the DNA TGTGCCACCAGTGAGAGTCGAGCGGGGTCCTACGAGCAGTACTTC. Its translation is CATSESRAGSYEQYF.

This chain uses TRBV27 with TRBJ2-1, with D perhaps TRBD2 (6 bases). The CDR3 contains 12 residues. Germline V gene sequence: CDR1 MNHEY, CDR2 SMNVEV (reference sequence). Trimming stripped 2 bases from V and 10 bases from J, with 9 bases between. CDR3 sequence: CASSLQGGEQFF. The DNA for the CDR3 is TGTGCCAGCAGTTTACAGGGAGGAGAGCAGTTCTTC.

The J gene is TRBJ2-1, the V gene TRBV5-4; D is unclear. This CDR3 spans 13 amino acids. Germline assignment: CDR1 SGHNT and CDR2 YYREEE (reference sequence). Trimming took 4 bases from V and 6 from J, leaving 11 bases between them. As DNA, the CDR3 is TGTGCCAGCAGCAACGGCGGTGGCAATGAGCAGTTCTTC. Its protein is CASSNGGGNEQFF. The variable domain in full, completed from reference TRBV5-4 and TRBJ2-1, reads ETGVTQSPTHLIKTRGQQVTLRCSSQSGHNTVSWYQQALGQGPQFIFQYYREEENGRGNFPPRFSGLQFPNYSSELNVNALELDDSALYLCASSNGGGNEQFFGPGTRLTVL.

The rearrangement joins TRBV27 to TRBJ1-6; D is unclear. Looked up from germline, CDR1 is MNHEY and CDR2 is SMNVEV (reference sequence). This CDR3 has 14 residues. The V and J ends lost 2 bases and 7 bases respectively, with 9 bases between them. For the CDR3, the DNA is TGTGCCAGCAGTTTACCCGGTGTCAATTCACCCCTCCACTTT. Its translation is CASSLPGVNSPLHF.

The chain recombines TRBV28 with TRBJ1-4; TRBD1 might be the D (6 bases). CDR3 length: 13 amino acids. V was pared by 7 bases and J by 6 bases, with 12 bases between. The germline CDR1 and CDR2 sequences are MDHEN and SYDVKM. As DNA, the CDR3 is TGTGCCAGCAACCGGGACATCTATGAAAAACTGTTTTTT. Translation gives CASNRDIYEKLFF.

To note about this clone: Relative to the germline gene, one junction end is altered; a read error may explain this. The chain couples TRBV2 to TRBJ2-5; D ambiguous. Germline-derived CDR1 and CDR2 are SNHLY and FYNNEI. CDR3 length: 12 residues. The CDR3 here is CATSWLPETQYF. In DNA, the CDR3 is TGTGCCACCAGTTGGCTCCCCGAGACCCAGTACTTC.

V is TRBV25-1 and J is TRBJ2-3; maybe TRBD2 (5 bases). Germline-derived CDR1 and CDR2 are MGHDK and SYGVNS. This CDR3 has 13 amino acids. V was clipped by 6 bases and J by 1 base, with 8 bases between them. This chain's CDR3 is CASSGGGTDTQYF. The CDR3 DNA follows: TGTGCCAGCAGCGGAGGAGGCACAGATACGCAGTATTTT. The variable domain in full, with the rest retrieved from reference TRBV25-1 and TRBJ2-3, is EADIYQTPRYLVIGTGKKITLECSQTMGHDKMYWYQQDPGMELHLIHYSYGVNSTEKGDLSSESTVSRIRTEHFPLTLESARPSHTSQYLCASSGGGTDTQYFGPGTRLTVL.

The gene calls are TRBV5-4 and TRBJ2-1; TRBD1 matches 7 bases. Per the germline V gene, CDR1 is SGHNT and CDR2 is YYREEE (reference sequence). The CDR3 is 15 residues long. Germline trimming cut 5 bases from V and 4 bases from J; bases unmatched to any gene: 9. In DNA, the CDR3 is TGTGCCAGCAGTTACCTGGGACAGCTATACAATGAGCAGTTCTTC. Protein sequence: CASSYLGQLYNEQFF. Looking up the rest from reference TRBV5-4 and TRBJ2-1 gives the full variable domain: ETGVTQSPTHLIKTRGQQVTLRCSSQSGHNTVSWYQQALGQGPQFIFQYYREEENGRGNFPPRFSGLQFPNYSSELNVNALELDDSALYLCASSYLGQLYNEQFFGPGTRLTVL.

The chain couples TRBV7-3 to TRBJ2-1; D not resolved. The CDR3 runs to 13 residues. With 5 bases removed from V and 7 bases from J, the gap between germline ends came to 12 bases. Germline V gives CDR1 SGHTA, CDR2 FQGTGA. CDR3 region: CASSPSGLNEQFF. The CDR3 nucleotides read TGTGCCAGCAGCCCCTCCGGGTTGAATGAGCAGTTCTTC.